This TCR beta chain is drawn from a study of blood T cell repertoires in COVID-19. Across the whole study: The samples span acute and convalescent COVID-19 from the United States, Italy and Spain.

Assay: immunoSEQ multiplex PCR; the TCRdb copy retains only in-frame clones and omits some. Of roughly 70,000 clones detected, more than 90% appear once; the ten largest clones hold less than 15%. The CDR3 spans 19 residues. V lost 5 bases to trimming and J lost 2 bases; unmatched junction nucleotides: 21. Source material: peripheral blood. The chain is built from TRBV23-1 and TRBJ2-7, with TRBD1 matching 7 bases. TRBV23-1 belongs to the ORF category, with a function that is uncertain. This TCR derives from a human donor with active COVID-19. The donor label of this sample is uncertain. CDR3 in amino acids: CASSYPLRDSSPTAYEQYF. The CDR3 DNA sequence: TGCGCCAGCAGTTACCCTTTGAGGGACAGCTCACCGACCGCCTACGAGCAGTACTTC.